The clone carrying this TCR beta chain was seen a handful of times. This entry comes from a study of blood T cell repertoires in COVID-19. Whole-study context: Sites across the United States, Italy and Spain contributed samples from acute and convalescent COVID-19.

The CDR3 is made up of 17 amino acids. V trimming: 6 bases; J trimming: 0 bases; junction bases outside the gene matches: 3. CDR1 and CDR2 (germline): MNHEY, SMNVEV (reference sequence). Original data processing: Estimated nucleated cell counts came from reference gene primer amplification. The method was immunoSEQ multiplex PCR; TCRdb's version includes in-frame clones alone and lacks a portion of them. D and trimming were read from the DNA, whereas the V and J calls and clone size are those reported in that table. This sample yields over 85,000 clones, of which roughly 84% are seen a single time; roughly 3.2% belongs to the top ten.

The sequencing sample was made of peripheral blood. The V and J genes are TRBV27 and TRBJ2-6; TRBD1 matches at 12 bases. The TCR originated in a woman at least 80 years old with COVID-19, enrolled during active disease. The CDR3 DNA reads as TGTGCCAGCAGCCTGGGACAGGGGGCCTCTGGGGCCAACGTCCTGACTTTC. This gives the protein CASSLGQGASGANVLTF.